This T cell receptor (beta chain) was identified in a study of control samples from healthy donors and cancer patients. The CDR3 is 16 amino acids. Germline CDR1 SGDLS, CDR2 YYNGEE. V dropped 3 bases and J dropped 3 bases, with 15 bases sitting between them. Generated by immunoSEQ multiplex PCR, the TCRdb table keeps only in-frame clones and is missing some. This table holds about 130,000 clones, roughly 94% found once. The genes are TRBV9 and TRBJ1-4, with D uncertain. The clonotype comes from a man aged 55 to 70 with colorectal cancer. The sequenced sample consisted of PBMCs. CDR3 DNA sequence: TGTGCCAGCAGCGAGGCCGGTGCCGGGGCTAATGAAAAACTGTTTTTT. This translates into CASSEAGAGANEKLFF.